The rows below give T cell receptor beta chains drawn from one sample of a study of cytomegalovirus exposure and HLA in healthy donors. Libraries were prepared by immunoSEQ multiplex PCR; TCRdb keeps only in-frame clonotypes and omits some of them. Here the sample spans some 200,000 clones, around three quarters being singletons. Sequencing was done on a sample of PBMCs. These receptors all stem from a woman aged 45-65 years in good health and CMV-seronegative. CDR3s leave out the opening cysteine and the closing phenylalanine or tryptophan. A clone size is listed for some rows: how often the clone was seen (once, few, many), or a class if it is expanded.

>-|TRBV15|12
ATRGGGPKAEAF
>-|TRBV7-3|14
ASSTTGQGSQETQY
>few|TRBV7-2|14
ASSLNWDRRNSPLH
>-|TRBV7-2|14
ASSLEPRQIPQPQH
>few|TRBV7-6|15
ASSQLGQGANNSPLH
>-|TRBV7-2|12
ASSITGQVGELF
>-|TRBV5-1|10
ASSTGAGELF
>-|TRBV19|13
ASTRGQGRTDTQY
>few|TRBV29-1|10
SVRQGATEAF
>-|TRBV28|15
ASSLSGGLVAYNEQF
>-|TRBV18|12
ASTGDRVNTEAF
>-|TRBV5-1|12
ASSSRLFSTEAF
>-|TRBV6-5|12
ASNELAGPYEQY
>-|TRBV5-5|14
ASSLAAVQGHQPQH
>-|TRBV25-1|14
ASSESLAGVEETQY
>-|TRBV5-1|11
ASSFGGAGGYT